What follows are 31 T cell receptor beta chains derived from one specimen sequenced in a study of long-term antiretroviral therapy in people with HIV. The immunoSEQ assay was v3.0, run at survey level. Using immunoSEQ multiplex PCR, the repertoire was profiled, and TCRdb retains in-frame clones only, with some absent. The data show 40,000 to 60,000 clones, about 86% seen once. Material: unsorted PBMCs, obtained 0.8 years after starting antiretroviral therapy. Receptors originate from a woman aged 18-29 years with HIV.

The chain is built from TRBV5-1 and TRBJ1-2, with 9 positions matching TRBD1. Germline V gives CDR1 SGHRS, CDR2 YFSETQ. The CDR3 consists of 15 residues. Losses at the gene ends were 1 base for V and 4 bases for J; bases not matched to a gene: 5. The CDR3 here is CASSLTGGAGYGYTF. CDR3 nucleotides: TGCGCCAGCAGCTTGACAGGGGGCGCGGGCTATGGCTACACCTTC. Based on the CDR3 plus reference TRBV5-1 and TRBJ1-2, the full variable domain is KAGVTQTPRYLIKTRGQQVTLSCSPISGHRSVSWYQQTPGQGLQFLFEYFSETQRNKGNFPGRFSGRQFSNSRSEMNVSTLELGDSALYLCASSLTGGAGYGYTFGSGTRLTVV.

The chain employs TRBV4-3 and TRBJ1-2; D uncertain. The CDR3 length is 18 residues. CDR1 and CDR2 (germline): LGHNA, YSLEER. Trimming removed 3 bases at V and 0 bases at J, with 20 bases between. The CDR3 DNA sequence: TGCGCCAGCAGCCACGCCTTCGCTGGGGAGCCTTCTAACTATGGCTACACCTTC. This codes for CASSHAFAGEPSNYGYTF.

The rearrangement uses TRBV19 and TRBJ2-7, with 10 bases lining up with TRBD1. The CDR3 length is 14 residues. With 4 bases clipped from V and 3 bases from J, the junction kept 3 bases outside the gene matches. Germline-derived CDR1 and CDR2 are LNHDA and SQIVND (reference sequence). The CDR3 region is CASSSRTGGYEQYF. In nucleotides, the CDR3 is TGTGCCAGTAGTAGCCGGACAGGGGGCTACGAGCAGTACTTC.

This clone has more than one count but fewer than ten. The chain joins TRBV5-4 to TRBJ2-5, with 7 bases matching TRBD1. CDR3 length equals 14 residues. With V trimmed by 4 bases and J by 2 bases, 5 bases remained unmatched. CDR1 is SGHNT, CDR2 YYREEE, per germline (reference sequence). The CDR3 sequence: CASSPGQKQETQYF. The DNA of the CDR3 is TGTGCCAGCAGCCCGGGACAGAAACAAGAGACCCAGTACTTC.

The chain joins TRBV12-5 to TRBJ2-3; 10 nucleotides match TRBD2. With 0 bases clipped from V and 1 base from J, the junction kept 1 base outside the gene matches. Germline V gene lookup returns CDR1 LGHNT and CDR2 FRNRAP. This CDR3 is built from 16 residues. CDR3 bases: TGTGCTAGTGGTTTGGTACTAGCGGGGCGCACAGATACGCAGTATTTT. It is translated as CASGLVLAGRTDTQYF. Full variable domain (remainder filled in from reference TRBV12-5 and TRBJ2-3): DARVTQTPRHKVTEMGQEVTMRCQPILGHNTVFWYRQTMMQGLELLAYFRNRAPLDDSGMPKDRFSAEMPDATLATLKIQPSEPRDSAVYFCASGLVLAGRTDTQYFGPGTRLTVL.

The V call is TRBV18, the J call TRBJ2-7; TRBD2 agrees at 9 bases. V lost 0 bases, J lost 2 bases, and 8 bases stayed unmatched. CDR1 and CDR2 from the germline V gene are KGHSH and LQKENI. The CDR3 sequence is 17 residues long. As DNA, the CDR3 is TGTGCCAGCTCACCACCGGACAGGCAGCGGGAGGCCTACGAGCAGTACTTC. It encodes CASSPPDRQREAYEQYF.

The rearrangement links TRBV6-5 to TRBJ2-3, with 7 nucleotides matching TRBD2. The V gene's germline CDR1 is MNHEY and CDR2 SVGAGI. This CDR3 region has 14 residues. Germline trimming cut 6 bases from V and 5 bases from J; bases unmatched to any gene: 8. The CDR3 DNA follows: TGTGCCAGCAGACCGACTAGCTTCAGAGATACGCAGTATTTT. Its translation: CASRPTSFRDTQYF.

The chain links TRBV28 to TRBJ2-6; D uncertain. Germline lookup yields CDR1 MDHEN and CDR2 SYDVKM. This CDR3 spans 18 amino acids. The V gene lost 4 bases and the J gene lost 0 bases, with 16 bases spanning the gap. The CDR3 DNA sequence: TGTGCCAGCAGTTCTCGAGGCGATTTCAGCTCTGGGGCCAACGTCCTGACTTTC. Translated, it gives CASSSRGDFSSGANVLTF.

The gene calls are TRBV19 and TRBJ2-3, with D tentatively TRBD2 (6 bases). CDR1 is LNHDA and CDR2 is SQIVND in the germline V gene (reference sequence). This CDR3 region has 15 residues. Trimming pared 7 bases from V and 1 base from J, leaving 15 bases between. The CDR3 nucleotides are TGTGCCAGTAATTCCCGGGAGTGGGGCACAGATACGCAGTATTTT. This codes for CASNSREWGTDTQYF. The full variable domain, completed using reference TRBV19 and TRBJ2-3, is DGGITQSPKYLFRKEGQNVTLSCEQNLNHDAMYWYRQDPGQGLRLIYYSQIVNDFQKGDIAEGYSVSREKKESFPLTVTSAQKNPTAFYLCASNSREWGTDTQYFGPGTRLTVL.

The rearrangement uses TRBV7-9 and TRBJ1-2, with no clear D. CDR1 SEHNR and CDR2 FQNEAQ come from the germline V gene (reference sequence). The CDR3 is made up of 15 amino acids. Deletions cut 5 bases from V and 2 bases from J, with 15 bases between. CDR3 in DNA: TGTGCCAGCAGCCAAAGCTTAAACGGCAACTATGGCTACACCTTC. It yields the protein CASSQSLNGNYGYTF.

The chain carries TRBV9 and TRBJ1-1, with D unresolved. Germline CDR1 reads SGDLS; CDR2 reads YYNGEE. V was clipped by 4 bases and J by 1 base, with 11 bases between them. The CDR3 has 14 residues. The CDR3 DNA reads TGTGCCAGCAGCCCATTGGGCAAGAACACTGAAGCTTTCTTT. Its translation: CASSPLGKNTEAFF.

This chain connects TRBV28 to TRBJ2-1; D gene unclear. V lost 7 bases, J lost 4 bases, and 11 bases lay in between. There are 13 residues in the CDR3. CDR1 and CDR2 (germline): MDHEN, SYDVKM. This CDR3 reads CASNPMRYNEQFF. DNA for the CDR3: TGTGCCAGCAACCCCATGAGATACAATGAGCAGTTCTTC. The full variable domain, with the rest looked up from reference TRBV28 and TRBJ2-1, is DVKVTQSSRYLVKRTGEKVFLECVQDMDHENMFWYRQDPGLGLRLIYFSYDVKMKEKGDIPEGYSVSREKKERFSLILESASTNQTSMYLCASNPMRYNEQFFGPGTRLTVL.

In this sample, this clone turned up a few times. The CDR3 DNA reads TGTGCCAGCAGTGAAGCGACAGGGGTAGTCTACGAGCAGTACTTC. Translating gives CASSEATGVVYEQYF. The chain combines TRBV6-1 with TRBJ2-7; 8 nucleotides line up with TRBD1. The germline gives CDR1 MNHNS, CDR2 SASEGT. CDR3 size: 15 residues. V was pared by 0 bases and J by 3 bases, with 4 bases of the junction left unmatched.

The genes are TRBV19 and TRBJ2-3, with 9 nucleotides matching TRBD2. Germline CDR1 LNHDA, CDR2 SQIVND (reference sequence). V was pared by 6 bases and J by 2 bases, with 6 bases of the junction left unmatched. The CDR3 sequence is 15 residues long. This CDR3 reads CASREAGGLTDTQYF. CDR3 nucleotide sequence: TGTGCCAGTAGGGAAGCGGGAGGTCTCACAGATACGCAGTATTTT.

CDR3 sequence (DNA): TGCGCCAGCAGCCAAGGCCCCGGACCCCAATACGAGCAGTACTTC. Its translation: CASSQGPGPQYEQYF. This chain links TRBV4-3 with TRBJ2-7, with D hard to call. The CDR3 runs to 15 residues. The V gene lost 1 base and the J gene lost 4 bases, with 14 bases spanning the gap. Per the germline V gene, CDR1 is LGHNA and CDR2 is YSLEER.

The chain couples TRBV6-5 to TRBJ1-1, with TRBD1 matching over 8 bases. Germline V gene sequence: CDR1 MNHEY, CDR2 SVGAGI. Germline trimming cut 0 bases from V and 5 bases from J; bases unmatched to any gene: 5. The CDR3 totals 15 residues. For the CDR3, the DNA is TGTGCCAGCAGTTACTCGTCAGGGGGCTTGACTGAAGCTTTCTTT. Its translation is CASSYSSGGLTEAFF.

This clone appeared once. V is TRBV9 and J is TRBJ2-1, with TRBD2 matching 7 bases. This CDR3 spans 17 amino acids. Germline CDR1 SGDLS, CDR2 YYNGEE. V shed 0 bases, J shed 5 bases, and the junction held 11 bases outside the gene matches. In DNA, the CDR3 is TGTGCCAGCAGCGTAGGCGTACGGGAGGTCTGGGACAATGAGCAGTTCTTC. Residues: CASSVGVREVWDNEQFF. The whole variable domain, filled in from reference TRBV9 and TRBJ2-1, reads DSGVTQTPKHLITATGQRVTLRCSPRSGDLSVYWYQQSLDQGLQFLIQYYNGEERAKGNILERFSAQQFPDLHSELNLSSLELGDSALYFCASSVGVREVWDNEQFFGPGTRLTVL.

CDR3 sequence (DNA): TGCGCCAGCAGCCGAGAGGGAGGCCAGCCCCAGCATTTT. It translates to CASSREGGQPQHF. This rearrangement joins TRBV4-3 to TRBJ1-5, with unresolved D. The V end lost 4 bases, the J end lost 7 bases, and 11 bases lay between the germline ends. The germline V gene encodes CDR1 LGHNA and CDR2 YSLEER. CDR3 size: 13 residues.

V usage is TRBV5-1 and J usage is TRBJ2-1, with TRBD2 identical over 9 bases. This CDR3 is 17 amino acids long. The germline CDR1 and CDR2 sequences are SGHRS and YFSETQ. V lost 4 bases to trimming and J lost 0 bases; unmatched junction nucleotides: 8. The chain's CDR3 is CASSPRNSGSSYNEQFF. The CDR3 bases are TGCGCCAGCAGCCCACGAAATAGCGGGAGCTCCTACAATGAGCAGTTCTTC.

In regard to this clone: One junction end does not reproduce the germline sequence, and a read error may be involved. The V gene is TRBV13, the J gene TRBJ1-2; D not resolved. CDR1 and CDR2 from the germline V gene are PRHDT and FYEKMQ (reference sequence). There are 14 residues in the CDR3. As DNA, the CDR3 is TGTGTCAGCAGCTTAGGCGAGGGTTTCTATGGCTACACCTTC. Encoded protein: CVSSLGEGFYGYTF.

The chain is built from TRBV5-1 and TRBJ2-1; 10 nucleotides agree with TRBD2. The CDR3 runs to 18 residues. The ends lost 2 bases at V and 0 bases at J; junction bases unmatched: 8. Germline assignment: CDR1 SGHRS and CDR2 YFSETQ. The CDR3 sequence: CASSFPTSGIISYNEQFF. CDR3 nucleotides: TGCGCCAGCAGCTTCCCCACTAGCGGGATTATCTCCTACAATGAGCAGTTCTTC.

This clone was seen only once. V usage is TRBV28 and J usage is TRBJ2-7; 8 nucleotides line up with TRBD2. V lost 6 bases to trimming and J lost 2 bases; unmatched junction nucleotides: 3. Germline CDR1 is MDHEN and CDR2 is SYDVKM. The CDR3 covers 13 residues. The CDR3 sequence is CASRREGTYEQYF. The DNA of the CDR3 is TGTGCCAGCAGACGGGAGGGCACCTACGAGCAGTACTTC.

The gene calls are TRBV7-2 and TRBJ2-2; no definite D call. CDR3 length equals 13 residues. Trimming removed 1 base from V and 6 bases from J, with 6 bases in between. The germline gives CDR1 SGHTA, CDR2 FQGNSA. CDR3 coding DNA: TGTGCCAGCAGCTTAGGCAGGCCCGGGGAGCTGTTTTTT. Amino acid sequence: CASSLGRPGELFF.

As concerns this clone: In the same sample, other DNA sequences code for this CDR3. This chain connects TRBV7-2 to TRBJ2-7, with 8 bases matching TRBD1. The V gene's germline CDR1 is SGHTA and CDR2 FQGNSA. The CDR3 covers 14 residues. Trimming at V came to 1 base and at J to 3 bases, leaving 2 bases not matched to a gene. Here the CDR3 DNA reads TGTGCCAGCAGCTTAGACAGGGGGTTCTACGAGCAGTACTTC. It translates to CASSLDRGFYEQYF.

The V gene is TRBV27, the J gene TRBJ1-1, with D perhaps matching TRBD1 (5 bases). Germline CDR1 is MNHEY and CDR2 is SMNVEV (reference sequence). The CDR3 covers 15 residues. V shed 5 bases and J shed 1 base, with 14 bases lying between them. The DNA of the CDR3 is TGTGCCAGCAGTCCCCCTTGGGGGTCGAACACTGAAGCTTTCTTT. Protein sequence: CASSPPWGSNTEAFF.

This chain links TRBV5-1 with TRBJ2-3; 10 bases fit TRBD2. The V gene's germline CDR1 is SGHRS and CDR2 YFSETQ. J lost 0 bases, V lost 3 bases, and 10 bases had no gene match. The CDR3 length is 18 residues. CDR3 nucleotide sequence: TGCGCCAGCAGCTCAAAGGGGGGGACTAGCGTCAGCACAGATACGCAGTATTTT. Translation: CASSSKGGTSVSTDTQYF. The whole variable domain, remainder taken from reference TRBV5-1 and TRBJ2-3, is KAGVTQTPRYLIKTRGQQVTLSCSPISGHRSVSWYQQTPGQGLQFLFEYFSETQRNKGNFPGRFSGRQFSNSRSEMNVSTLELGDSALYLCASSSKGGTSVSTDTQYFGPGTRLTVL.

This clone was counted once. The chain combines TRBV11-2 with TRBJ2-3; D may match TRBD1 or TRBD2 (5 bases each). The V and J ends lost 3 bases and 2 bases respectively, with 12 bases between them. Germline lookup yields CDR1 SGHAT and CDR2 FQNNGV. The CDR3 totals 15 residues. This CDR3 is CASSFGRDPTDTQYF. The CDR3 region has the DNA TGTGCCAGCAGCTTTGGCAGGGACCCCACAGATACGCAGTATTTT.

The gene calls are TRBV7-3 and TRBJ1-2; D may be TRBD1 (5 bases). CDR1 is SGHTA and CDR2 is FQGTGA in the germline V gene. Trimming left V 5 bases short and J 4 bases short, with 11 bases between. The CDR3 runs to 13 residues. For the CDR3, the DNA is TGTGCCAGCAGCAGACCCGGGGGCTATGGCTACACCTTC. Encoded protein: CASSRPGGYGYTF.

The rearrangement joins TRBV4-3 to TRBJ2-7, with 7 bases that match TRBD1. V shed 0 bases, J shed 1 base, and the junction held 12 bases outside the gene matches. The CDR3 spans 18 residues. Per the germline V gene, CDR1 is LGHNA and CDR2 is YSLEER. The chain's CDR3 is CASSQDGGGQVGSYEQYF. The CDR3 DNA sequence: TGCGCCAGCAGCCAAGACGGTGGCGGACAGGTTGGTTCCTACGAGCAGTACTTC.

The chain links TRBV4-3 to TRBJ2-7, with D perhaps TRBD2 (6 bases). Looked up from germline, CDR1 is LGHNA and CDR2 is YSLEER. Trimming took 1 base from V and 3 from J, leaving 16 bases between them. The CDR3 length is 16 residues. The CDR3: CASSQARGDFGYEQYF. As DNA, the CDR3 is TGCGCCAGCAGCCAAGCCCGCGGGGACTTTGGCTACGAGCAGTACTTC.

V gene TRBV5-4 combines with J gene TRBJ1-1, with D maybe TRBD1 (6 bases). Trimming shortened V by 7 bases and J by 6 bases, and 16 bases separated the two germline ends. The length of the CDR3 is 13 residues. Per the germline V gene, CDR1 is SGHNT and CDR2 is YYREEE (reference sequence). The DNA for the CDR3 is TGTGCCAGCTCATCCACCGGGGGCCCTGAAGCTTTCTTT. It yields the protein CASSSTGGPEAFF.